Reported below is one TCR beta chain. Its antigen is as yet unknown. This record belongs to a study of T cell clonotyping in hematopoietic cell transplantation. Overall study results and limits: Pathologically expanded recipient clonotypes increased progressively from day 30 to day 180 as diversity fell. At the given depth, recipient repertoires were over 95% de novo clonotypes.

J lost 2 bases, V lost 6 bases, and 2 bases had no gene match. In germline, CDR1 is SNHLY, CDR2 FYNNEI. CDR3 size: 14 residues. Produced via immunoSEQ multiplex PCR; TCRdb's table is partial and in-frame only. The sample carries about 13,000 clones, about 93% recorded once. The chain uses TRBV2 and TRBJ1-5, with TRBD1 identical over 9 bases. The specimen was peripheral blood mononuclear cells. The sequence came from a man under 40 in good health. Some clones in this sample may be carry-over from other donors' samples. The CDR3 sequence: CASRGQGGNQPQHF. The CDR3 nucleotides are TGTGCCAGCAGGGGACAGGGCGGCAATCAGCCCCAGCATTTT.